This T cell receptor (beta chain) was recovered during a study of T cells in Graves' hyperthyroidism and ophthalmopathy (dated by TCRdb to about 2019). Turning to the overall study: Peripheral blood samples were taken at initial diagnosis, before any treatment was given. A discovery cohort of about a hundred patients, approximately 45 with Graves' ophthalmopathy and approximately 60 with stable Graves' hyperthyroidism, was used to find distinguishing TCR V-J signatures. An independent validation cohort of some 18 hyperthyroidism patients and about 15 patients who later progressed to ophthalmopathy tested prospective prediction of ophthalmopathy. The approximately 100 discovery patients were randomly divided into training and test sets at a 7:3 ratio. Thyroid tissue and blood T-cell repertoires from about six Graves' hyperthyroidism patients were also compared in the study. After sampling, hyperthyroidism patients received methimazole starting at 30 mg daily, and ophthalmopathy patients received high-dose intravenous methylprednisolone. The paper reports TCR Vbeta CDR3 sequencing of some 140 peripheral blood samples: approximately 41 ophthalmopathy, approximately 74 hyperthyroidism and approximately 17 progressor patients.

In the ophthalmopathy patients, disease was moderately to severely active, with a Clinical Activity Score of 3 or more, a NOSPECS grade of 4 or more, and a duration of less than 3 months. Patients with uncontrolled infections, other autoimmune diseases, pregnancy or lactation were excluded. Clinical symptoms, serum thyroxine and TRAb, thyroid ultrasound, and orbital computed tomography formed the basis for the diagnoses. PBMCs were separated from roughly 9.6 ml of fresh peripheral blood using Ficoll-Paque density gradient centrifugation. Total RNA was extracted using Trizol reagent, and RNA quality was assessed on an Agilent 2100 Bioanalyzer. This clonotype was seen only a few times. Its antigen has not been determined. One base away there is no much larger clone; base qualities are not given. Overall study results and their limits: In validation, progression to ophthalmopathy was predicted by the model with around 70% sensitivity and 72% to 80% specificity, a median of approximately 6.5 months before onset. Most expanded thyroid clonotypes (frequency above 0.001) were also found in blood, which suggests that blood repertoires may mirror thyroid immune responses. Sample size was not statistically predetermined, and investigators were not blinded to group allocation. A 13 V-J signature model separated ophthalmopathy from stable hyperthyroidism, with about 88% sensitivity and roughly 81% specificity in cross-validation and 80%/75% in testing.

The TCR beta CDR3 regions were amplified from RNA transcripts. The first round of RT-PCR for the TCR CDR3 was performed with the HTBI primer set and the Qiagen OneStep RT-PCR kit. Libraries were constructed in a second round of multiplex PCR, after which size selection and purification were performed. Paired-end sequencing of the libraries was performed with 100 bp reads on an Illumina HiSeq2000. The study's processing was this. SOAPnuke was used to process the raw data, removing reads that contained adapters or uncalled bases, had a mean Phred below 15, or lacked an exact match to the constant primer or identifier. COPE v1.2.5 was used to merge the high-quality paired reads, and each unique nucleotide sequence was defined as a clonotype. Clonotypes were aligned to IMGT TRBV, TRBD and TRBJ reference segments using MiTCR v1.1. Only V-J combinations with frequency above 0.0001, covering 99% to 99.2% of repertoires, were analysed. The TCS score was defined as the ratio of F50 (clonal expansion) to E x V (chaos), calculated using BLOSUM62-based TCRdist between CDR3 peptides within each V-J. Welch's t-statistics and random forest reduced 500 to 550 V-J features to 13, which were used in a naive Bayes classifier (R e1071). TCRdb cleaned the public reads at Q25 with fastp, built clones with MiXCR and kept in-frame beta chains. Entries are consolidated by CDR3 protein sequence, retaining the most common genes and DNA. The V and J calls were not made by the authors but by TCRdb's processing. The sample has about half a million distinct CDR3 sequences on record, about 20% of them singletons. The ten largest clones capture about half of the sample.

This sequence was found in a woman aged 70 to 79 with Graves' ophthalmopathy. Sequencing was carried out using blood.

The nucleotide sequence reads as follows: TGCAGCGCCGAAACAGGGGGCGGGGAGACCCAGTACTTC. This codes for CSAETGGGETQYF. This receptor chain uses TRBV29-1 and TRBJ2-5, with 9 bases in between that match TRBD1. Including the terminal cysteine and phenylalanine, the CDR3 comprises 13 residues. Just CDR3 DNA is preserved here, 39 bases in frame from base 1. CDR1 and CDR2 are read off the germline V gene as SQVTM and ANQGSEA. The junction shows trimming of 7 bases on V and 5 bases on J, and the gene matches do not reach 8 bases of it.